The T cell receptor beta chain under discussion was sequenced for a study of beta chain features in type 1 diabetes. As every portion of the isolated RNA was reverse transcribed, the sequencing read expressed TCRB transcripts. Here immunoSEQ multiplex PCR was the method, and the copy in TCRdb shows in-frame clones only, minus some. Of around 99,000 clones listed, 40% are singletons. The CDR3 covers 15 residues. J gave up 2 bases and V 0 bases, and 4 bases lay outside the gene matches. Per germline, CDR1 SGDLS and CDR2 YYNGEE. Study-wide findings and caveats: Insertions at VDJ junctions were less frequent in type 1 diabetes patients. These patients also deleted more nucleotides at the same junctions.

As for this clone: The antigen is not known.

This rearrangement joins TRBV9 to TRBJ2-5; 7 bases are shared with TRBD2. This receptor was taken from a woman between 18 and 29 years old in good health. Sequenced sample: stem cell memory CD4+ T cells from blood. The CDR3 loop is CASSVGGGSQETQYF. CDR3 DNA sequence: TGTGCCAGCAGCGTAGGGGGCGGGAGTCAAGAGACCCAGTACTTC.